This is a list of T cell receptor beta chains from one sample in a study of graft-versus-host responses after intestinal transplantation. Some clones are missing from TCRdb's copy, which holds only in-frame ones; the method was immunoSEQ multiplex PCR. Here the sample spans 40,000 or so clones, roughly four fifths being singletons. Sequenced here: PBMCs, sampled 1070 days after transplant. All receptors come from a human patient who received an intestinal transplant, so some T cells may come from the graft donor. Each CDR3 is given with its conserved first and last residue. Each record gives: D gene, clone size, V gene, J gene, CDR3 protein, CDR3 DNA. The D gene is left open where the match is weak. Not all rows give a size; the values are once, few, many and, for expanded clones, a class.

TRBD1	.	TRBV11-2	TRBJ1-1	CASSLDRGRTEAFF	TGTGCCAGCAGCTTAGACAGGGGGCGCACTGAAGCTTTCTTT
.	.	TRBV21-1	TRBJ1-5	CASSKGGYRGRSNQPQHF	TGTGCCAGCAGCAAAGGGGGATACAGGGGACGGAGCAATCAGCCCCAGCATTTT
TRBD1	.	TRBV4-1	TRBJ1-3	CASSQEITGVTGNTIYF	TGCGCCAGCAGCCAAGAAATAACAGGGGTAACCGGAAACACCATATATTTT
TRBD2	.	TRBV4-2	TRBJ2-1	CASSQPGLDYNEQFF	TGTGCCAGCAGCCAACCGGGACTAGACTACAATGAGCAGTTCTTC
TRBD2	.	TRBV6-4	TRBJ2-1	CAVFSGRGGTRSYNEQFF	TGTGCCGTTTTCTCTGGGCGGGGGGGAACGAGGTCCTACAATGAGCAGTTCTTC
TRBD2	.	TRBV4-2	TRBJ2-1	CASSQLSSGAHNEQFF	TGTGCCAGCAGCCAGTTATCTAGCGGGGCCCACAATGAGCAGTTCTTC
.	.	TRBV7-2	TRBJ2-1	CASSLGVSPYNEQFF	TGTGCCAGCAGCTTAGGGGTAAGTCCCTACAATGAGCAGTTCTTC
TRBD1	.	TRBV5-4	TRBJ1-2	CASSLALGQGKSSYGYTF	TGTGCCAGCAGCTTGGCCTTAGGACAGGGGAAGTCAAGCTATGGCTACACCTTC
.	few	TRBV9	TRBJ2-2	CASSVGRVGELFF	TGTGCCAGCAGCGTAGGACGGGTCGGGGAGCTGTTTTTT
.	.	TRBV6-1	TRBJ1-3	CASSELQQGGGNTIYF	TGTGCCAGCAGTGAGCTACAACAGGGAGGTGGAAACACCATATATTTT
.	.	TRBV28	TRBJ2-2	CASSPMLPAVVTNGELFF	TGTGCCAGCAGTCCTATGTTGCCCGCGGTGGTGACGAACGGGGAGCTGTTTTTT
.	.	TRBV27	TRBJ1-5	CASSVDRYSNQPQHF	TGTGCCAGCAGTGTTGACAGGTATAGCAATCAGCCCCAGCATTTT
.	.	TRBV6-5	TRBJ1-1	CASAGQGGSEAFF	TGTGCCAGCGCTGGGCAGGGAGGGTCTGAAGCTTTCTTT
TRBD1	.	TRBV28	TRBJ2-2	CASSTTGGESGELFF	TGTGCCAGCAGCACTACAGGGGGCGAGTCCGGGGAGCTGTTTTTT
TRBD2	.	TRBV18	TRBJ2-5	CASSLTGEGMGETQYF	TGTGCCAGCTCTCTAACTGGGGAGGGGATGGGGGAGACCCAGTACTTC
.	.	TRBV6-5	TRBJ1-2	CASRPGQGGYTF	TGTGCCAGCAGACCGGGACAAGGGGGCTACACCTTC
.	.	TRBV7-9	TRBJ2-2	CASRDTYTGELFF	TGTGCCAGCAGGGACACTTACACCGGGGAGCTGTTTTTT
.	.	TRBV7-9	TRBJ2-7	CASSFPVAHPGDEQYF	TGTGCCAGCAGCTTCCCGGTGGCCCACCCAGGGGACGAGCAGTACTTC
.	.	TRBV5-1	TRBJ2-3	CASSWAVGSSGFTDTQYF	TGCGCCAGCAGCTGGGCGGTCGGAAGTAGCGGCTTCACAGATACGCAGTATTTT
TRBD1	once	TRBV7-8	TRBJ1-1	CASTEQGMNTEAFF	TGTGCCAGCACCGAACAGGGGATGAACACTGAAGCTTTCTTT
TRBD1	.	TRBV27	TRBJ2-7	CASSLSTSRGLHYEQYF	TGTGCCAGCAGTTTATCGACCTCCAGGGGGCTCCACTACGAGCAGTACTTC
TRBD1	.	TRBV5-1	TRBJ1-1	CASSWDRGHTEAFF	TGCGCCAGCAGCTGGGACAGGGGGCACACTGAAGCTTTCTTT
.	.	TRBV6-5	TRBJ2-5	CASARTYQETQYF	TGTGCCAGCGCTAGGACCTACCAAGAGACCCAGTACTTC